This TCR beta chain appears in the sequencing data of a study of blood T cell repertoires in COVID-19. Source study methods: Nucleated cell counts were estimated from reference gene primer amplification. The protocol was immunoSEQ multiplex PCR, while the TCRdb copy is restricted to in-frame clones and leaves out a portion. That table furnishes V, J and clone size, whereas the DNA furnished D and trimming. The data contain approximately 400,000 clones, approximately 90% of them seen just once; the ten biggest clones take up roughly 0.86%. This clone has a single count. Study members were between roughly 18 and 100 years old and lived in 24 US regions. Clinical history as reported by participants underpinned cohort assignment. The sequenced sample was PBMCs or T cells enriched from blood (not recorded which). The TCR sequence derives from a woman between 35 and 50 years old who had been exposed to COVID-19.

CDR3 DNA sequence: TGTGCCAGTAGTCTGGGACAGGAACACTACGAGCAGTACTTC. Translation gives CASSLGQEHYEQYF. The rearrangement joins TRBV19 to TRBJ2-7, with TRBD1 identical over 8 bases. Losses at the gene ends were 5 bases for V and 3 bases for J; bases not matched to a gene: 6. The CDR3 loop spans 14 amino acids. Germline-derived CDR1 and CDR2 are LNHDA and SQIVND (reference sequence).